The 19 T cell receptor beta chains reported below all come from one sample, sequenced in a study of shared clonotypes between healthy human individuals. The table came from immunoSEQ multiplex PCR; TCRdb's copy has only in-frame clones and leaves some out. The sample lists approximately 2,000,000 clones; under 95% were seen once. Sequencing was performed on naive CD4+ T cells from PBMCs. Subset denoted: CD45RA+ positively selected. The receptors stem from a young man in good health. Some clones in this sample may be carry-over from other donors' samples.

V is TRBV13 and J is TRBJ2-1, with TRBD1 matching 10 bases. V lost 4 bases to trimming and J lost 7 bases; unmatched junction nucleotides: 4. Germline V lookup: CDR1 PRHDT, CDR2 FYEKMQ (reference sequence). This CDR3 is built from 14 residues. The CDR3 loop is CASSSPGQGNEQFF. Here the CDR3 DNA reads TGTGCCAGCAGCTCCCCGGGACAGGGGAATGAGCAGTTCTTC. The complete variable domain, with remaining parts taken from reference TRBV13 and TRBJ2-1, reads AAGVIQSPRHLIKEKRETATLKCYPIPRHDTVYWYQQGPGQDPQFLISFYEKMQSDKGSIPDRFSAQQFSDYHSELNMSSLELGDSALYFCASSSPGQGNEQFFGPGTRLTVL.

V usage is TRBV11-2 and J usage is TRBJ1-5; D is possibly TRBD1 (6 bases). The CDR3 sequence is 14 residues long. V lost 3 bases and J lost 5, with 11 bases in between. The V gene's germline CDR1 is SGHAT and CDR2 FQNNGV. DNA for the CDR3: TGTGCCAGCAGCTTTTCGGGGGGCGATCAGCCCCAGCATTTT. Encoded protein: CASSFSGGDQPQHF.

The genes are TRBV5-1 and TRBJ2-3, with D possibly being TRBD2 (6 bases). Germline values: CDR1 SGHRS, CDR2 YFSETQ. This CDR3 spans 14 amino acids. The germline V and J ends were trimmed by 5 bases and 1 base, with 11 bases remaining between them. In nucleotides, the CDR3 is TGCGCCAGCAGTAGGGCTAGCGGCACAGATACGCAGTATTTT. Translating it yields CASSRASGTDTQYF.

The V call is TRBV18, the J call TRBJ2-3, with 10 bases identical to TRBD1. Looked up from germline, CDR1 is KGHSH and CDR2 is LQKENI. The length of the CDR3 is 15 residues. V shed 3 bases, J shed 8 bases, and the junction held 8 bases outside the gene matches. The CDR3 protein is CASSPSGDRGGTQYF. CDR3 in DNA: TGTGCCAGCTCACCGAGCGGGGACAGGGGAGGTACGCAGTATTTT.

The chain is built from TRBV6-4 and TRBJ2-3, with D tentatively TRBD2 (5 bases). The CDR3 has 13 residues. Germline V gene sequence: CDR1 MRHNA, CDR2 SNTAGT. Trimming cost V 3 bases and J 14 bases, with 18 bases left between them. The CDR3 spells CASSEQAGVVSYF. The CDR3, as DNA: TGTGCCAGCAGTGAGCAGGCCGGGGTAGTCTCGTATTTT.

The chain is built from TRBV6-6 and TRBJ2-7; D is tentatively TRBD1 or TRBD2 (5 bases each). The CDR3 totals 14 residues. V dropped 5 bases and J dropped 3 bases, with 14 bases sitting between them. Germline CDR1 reads MNHNY; CDR2 reads SVGAGI (reference sequence). The DNA of the CDR3 is TGTGCCAGCAGTCACGGGACGGGTTTCTACGAGCAGTACTTC. It encodes CASSHGTGFYEQYF.

The chain carries TRBV7-7 and TRBJ2-1, with 8 bases identical to TRBD2. V trimming: 3 bases; J trimming: 10 bases; junction bases outside the gene matches: 5. The CDR3 covers 13 residues. Germline CDR1 is SSHAT and CDR2 is FNYEAQ (reference sequence). The CDR3 DNA follows: TGTGCCAGCAGCTTGGGTAGCGGGACCGAGCAGTTCTTC. Translated, it gives CASSLGSGTEQFF. Drawing the rest from reference TRBV7-7 and TRBJ2-1, the complete variable domain is GAGVSQSPRYKVTKRGQDVTLRCDPISSHATLYWYQQALGQGPEFLTYFNYEAQPDKSGLPSDRFSAERPEGSISTLTIQRTEQRDSAMYRCASSLGSGTEQFFGPGTRLTVL.

The chain combines TRBV19 with TRBJ1-2; D may be TRBD1 (5 bases). Between the trimmed V and J ends, which lost 5 bases and 0 bases, there was a span of 13 bases. Germline V CDR1 and CDR2: LNHDA, SQIVND (reference sequence). This CDR3 comprises 15 residues. The CDR3 reads CASSPQGGANYGYTF. As DNA, the CDR3 is TGTGCCAGTAGTCCGCAGGGAGGAGCTAACTATGGCTACACCTTC.

This chain's CDR3 is CASSLGKLTDTQYF. CDR3 nucleotide sequence: TGCGCCAGCAGCTTGGGAAAGTTGACAGATACGCAGTATTTT. J is TRBJ2-3 and V is TRBV5-1; D unresolved. Germline values: CDR1 SGHRS, CDR2 YFSETQ. This CDR3 is 14 amino acids long. V gave up 0 bases and J gave up 3 bases, with 8 bases separating them.

The chain is built from TRBV6-1 and TRBJ1-2; TRBD1 matches 7 bases. The CDR3 sequence is 13 residues long. Losses at the gene ends were 10 bases for V and 6 bases for J; bases not matched to a gene: 11. The germline gives CDR1 MNHNS, CDR2 SASEGT. DNA of the CDR3: TGTGCCACCCTCCCCAGGGGGGGCAATGGCTACACCTTC. Its protein is CATLPRGGNGYTF.

The chain carries TRBV27 and TRBJ1-1; D is unclear. V was cut by 3 bases and J by 4 bases, with 18 bases left in between. Germline V CDR1 and CDR2: MNHEY, SMNVEV (reference sequence). The CDR3 runs 16 residues. The CDR3 is CASSFSGRIWGTEAFF. The CDR3 DNA reads as TGTGCCAGCAGTTTCTCGGGCCGAATTTGGGGCACTGAAGCTTTCTTT.

The chain carries TRBV29-1 and TRBJ1-2, with D possibly being TRBD1 (6 bases). This CDR3 region has 15 residues. Trimming left V 3 bases short and J 6 bases short, with 20 bases between. Germline CDR1 and CDR2: SQVTM and ANQGSEA. The CDR3 sequence: CSVDLKWQGQDGYTF. CDR3 in DNA: TGCAGCGTTGATTTGAAGTGGCAGGGGCAGGATGGCTACACCTTC. The variable domain in full, with the rest retrieved from reference TRBV29-1 and TRBJ1-2, is SAVISQKPSRDICQRGTSLTIQCQVDSQVTMMFWYRQQPGQSLTLIATANQGSEATYESGFVIDKFPISRPNLTFSTLTVSNMSPEDSSIYLCSVDLKWQGQDGYTFGSGTRLTVV.

The rearrangement joins TRBV28 to TRBJ1-1; 8 nucleotides match TRBD1. Germline CDR1 and CDR2: MDHEN and SYDVKM. CDR3 size: 15 residues. The ends lost 5 bases at V and 7 bases at J; junction bases unmatched: 12. CDR3 residues: CASSGHGQGGDEAFF. DNA for the CDR3: TGTGCCAGCAGTGGCCACGGACAGGGAGGTGATGAAGCTTTCTTT.

The V call is TRBV6-1, the J call TRBJ1-2; D gene uncertain. Trimming cost V 1 base and J 4 bases, with 16 bases left between them. CDR1 is MNHNS, CDR2 SASEGT, per germline. The CDR3 spans 16 residues. Here the CDR3 reads CASSEGVRPTGYGYTF. The CDR3 bases are TGTGCCAGCAGTGAAGGTGTCAGGCCAACGGGCTATGGCTACACCTTC.

The chain recombines TRBV6-6 with TRBJ1-3; D gene ambiguous. Trimming shortened V by 2 bases and J by 5 bases, and 13 bases separated the two germline ends. The CDR3 length is 15 residues. Germline V lookup: CDR1 MNHNY, CDR2 SVGAGI (reference sequence). The CDR3 bases are TGTGCCAGCAGTTACGGGCCACTTACCCGAAACACCATATATTTT. It specifies CASSYGPLTRNTIYF.

This chain joins TRBV15 and TRBJ2-5; perhaps TRBD1 as D (6 bases). This CDR3 is built from 14 residues. CDR1 is LNHNV and CDR2 is YYDKDF in the germline V gene (reference sequence). Trimming stripped 3 bases from V and 5 bases from J, with 13 bases between. For the CDR3, the DNA is TGTGCCACCAGCAGCACAGGGCTTTGGGAGACCCAGTACTTC. Its translation: CATSSTGLWETQYF.

This chain uses TRBV14 with TRBJ1-1; D is undetermined. Trimming removed 2 bases at V and 6 bases at J, with 10 bases between. The length of the CDR3 is 13 residues. CDR1 is SGHDN, CDR2 FVKESK, per germline. The CDR3 DNA is TGTGCCAGCAGCCAACATAGGAGGCCTGAAGCTTTCTTT. It yields the protein CASSQHRRPEAFF.

For the CDR3, the DNA is TGTGCCAGCAGCCAACAGGGGAAGCCCGGGGAGCTGTTTTTT. Protein product: CASSQQGKPGELFF. The gene calls are TRBV14 and TRBJ2-2; maybe TRBD1 (6 bases). The CDR3 loop spans 14 amino acids. Trimming removed 2 bases at V and 6 bases at J, with 10 bases between. Per the germline V gene, CDR1 is SGHDN and CDR2 is FVKESK.

About this clone itself: The same CDR3 can be traced to other DNA sequences in this sample. This chain connects TRBV2 to TRBJ2-7; D is unresolved. The germline CDR1 and CDR2 sequences are SNHLY and FYNNEI. This CDR3 has 12 residues. Deletions cut 3 bases from V and 2 bases from J, with 5 bases between. CDR3 sequence (DNA): TGTGCCAGCAGTGACGGTGCCTACGAGCAGTACTTC. Its protein product is CASSDGAYEQYF. The complete variable domain, with remaining parts taken from reference TRBV2 and TRBJ2-7, reads EPEVTQTPSHQVTQMGQEVILRCVPISNHLYFYWYRQILGQKVEFLVSFYNNEISEKSEIFDDQFSVERPDGSNFTLKIRSTKLEDSAMYFCASSDGAYEQYFGPGTRLTVT.